A single sample is the source of the 32 T cell receptor beta chains below, sequenced in a study of Tregs in tolerant kidney transplant recipients. Method: immunoSEQ multiplex PCR; TCRdb's copy keeps in-frame clones and lacks some. In all, the sample yields about 14,000 clones. Related graft donors supplied nonmyeloablative bone marrow transplants, and mixed chimerism was transient. Sequencing was performed on CD8+ T cells from blood (PBMCs), taken 6 months after the transplant. All receptors come from a human patient who received a combined kidney and bone marrow transplant. Among the T cells, some may be from the graft donor.

Turning to this clone: Coverage ceases 3 residues before the CDR3 finishes, and the germline J gene fills in the end. The same CDR3 arises from other DNA sequences in this sample as well. The rearrangement uses TRBV18 and TRBJ2-7, with 10 bases lining up with TRBD2. CDR3 length: 17 amino acids. Germline V lookup: CDR1 KGHSH, CDR2 LQKENI. V was clipped by 6 bases and J by 0 bases; unmatched bases: 11. The covered CDR3 bases are TGTGCCAGCTCCCCTCCGACTAGCGGGCCTAGCTCCTACGAG. Its translation is CASSPPTSGPSSYE. The whole CDR3 sequence is CASSPPTSGPSSYEQYF.

Turning to this clone: A read error may account for a junction end that differs from germline. The CDR3 is cut off 3 residues early in the read; its end comes from the germline J gene. This sequence joins TRBV4-2 and TRBJ2-7; no firm D call. The CDR3 extends over 13 amino acids. CDR1 is LGHNA and CDR2 is YNFKEQ in the germline V gene. This CDR3 reads CASSLDTTYEQYF. The part of the CDR3 DNA that was read is TGCGCCAGCTCACTCGACACCACCTACGAG.

Comment on this clone: The read stops 3 residues short of the end of the CDR3; the missing end is completed from the germline J gene. The chain couples TRBV7-6 to TRBJ2-3; D uncertain. Germline V lookup: CDR1 SGHVS, CDR2 FNYEAQ. V gave up 2 bases and J gave up 4 bases, with 13 bases separating them. The CDR3 extends over 15 amino acids. The covered CDR3 bases are TGTGCCAGCAGCTTATATCTAAGCCGGGCAGATACG. Protein: CASSLYLSRADT. The complete CDR3 protein is CASSLYLSRADTQYF. Complete variable domain (other parts from reference TRBV7-6 and TRBJ2-3): GAGVSQSPRYKVTKRGQDVALRCDPISGHVSLYWYRQALGQGPEFLTYFNYEAQQDKSGLPNDRFSAERPEGSISTLTIQRTEQRDSAMYRCASSLYLSRADTQYFGPGTRLTVL.

Concerning this clone itself: The observed sequence ends 3 residues before the CDR3 terminus, with the missing tail filled in from the germline J gene. V is TRBV20-1 and J is TRBJ2-3; D unclear. The CDR3 runs to 13 residues. Trimming shortened V by 0 bases and J by 2 bases, and 6 bases separated the two germline ends. CDR1 and CDR2 from the germline V gene are DFQATT and SNEGSKA (reference sequence). CDR3 DNA, as far as it was read: TGCAGTGCTAGAGACCCTCCCACAGATACG. Amino acid sequence: CSARDPPTDT. In full, the CDR3 reads CSARDPPTDTQYF.

About this clone: From the germline J gene comes the end of the CDR3, since the read stops 3 residues before it. The chain recombines TRBV7-6 with TRBJ2-1, with 13 positions matching TRBD2. Germline V gene lookup returns CDR1 SGHVS and CDR2 FNYEAQ. After removal of 5 bases from V and 9 bases from J, the junction contained 7 bases not matched to a gene. The CDR3 runs to 15 residues. The sequenced CDR3 bases are TGTGCCAGCAGCCCCGGACTAGCGGGAGAAAGTGAG. Protein product: CASSPGLAGESE. The entire CDR3 sequence reads CASSPGLAGESEQFF.

With regard to this clone: The read ends 3 residues before the CDR3 terminus; that terminus is restored from the germline J gene. The chain couples TRBV6-1 to TRBJ2-7, with D hard to call. Germline V gene sequence: CDR1 MNHNS, CDR2 SASEGT. Trimming left V 4 bases short and J 0 bases short, with 10 bases between. The CDR3 is 14 residues long. The CDR3 sequence is CASSGRDNSYEQYF. The part of the CDR3 DNA that was read is TGTGCCAGCAGTGGCAGAGACAACTCCTACGAG.

Notes on this clone: Coverage ceases 3 residues before the CDR3 finishes, and the germline J gene fills in the end. V usage is TRBV2 and J usage is TRBJ2-7; tentatively, D is TRBD1 (5 bases). The V and J ends lost 1 base and 3 bases respectively, with 22 bases between them. Germline loops: CDR1 SNHLY, CDR2 FYNNEI. CDR3 length: 18 residues. The sequenced part of the CDR3 DNA is TGTGCCAGCAGTGAAGAAGGGTCTATAGGACATTTGGGCTACGAG. As protein: CASSEEGSIGHLGYE. The entire CDR3 reads CASSEEGSIGHLGYEQYF.

Of note for this clone: The CDR3 end falls 3 residues outside the read, so it is completed with the germline J gene. The chain couples TRBV19 to TRBJ1-2; D possibly corresponds to TRBD1 (5 bases). Trimming removed 5 bases from V and 3 bases from J, with 13 bases in between. This CDR3 contains 14 residues. Germline V CDR1 and CDR2: LNHDA, SQIVND (reference sequence). The CDR3: CASSWGLGDYGYTF. The sequenced CDR3 bases are TGTGCCAGTAGTTGGGGTTTAGGGGACTATGGC.

About this clone itself: Relative to the germline gene, one junction end is altered; a read error may explain this. Sequencing ends 3 residues short of the CDR3 end; the germline J gene provides the rest. This sample includes further DNA sequences coding for the same CDR3. V usage is TRBV13 and J usage is TRBJ1-3, with a possible D match to TRBD1 (5 bases). This CDR3 spans 14 amino acids. Germline V gene lookup returns CDR1 PRHDT and CDR2 FYEKMQ (reference sequence). Incomplete CDR3 DNA: TGTGCCAGCAGCCTCGGCAGGGCTGGAAACACT. The encoded protein is CASSLGRAGNT. The entire CDR3 protein reads CASSLGRAGNTIYF.

About this clone itself: The DNA ends 3 residues before the CDR3 does, and the rest of the CDR3 is filled in from the germline J gene. The rearrangement uses TRBV10-2 and TRBJ1-2; 7 nucleotides agree with TRBD1. CDR3 length: 12 amino acids. CDR1 is WSHSY, CDR2 SAAADI, per germline. The V and J ends lost 10 bases and 0 bases, in that order; junction bases with no gene match: 2. The sequenced CDR3 bases are TGCGCCACCGGGACAGCTAACTATGGC. Protein sequence: CATGTANYG. The complete CDR3 protein is CATGTANYGYTF.

On this clone: The read is 3 residues too short to cover the CDR3 end, so that end is filled in from the germline J gene. The chain joins TRBV10-1 to TRBJ2-1, with TRBD2 matching 8 bases. Germline V gene sequence: CDR1 WNHNN, CDR2 SYGVQD (reference sequence). Germline trimming cut 2 bases from V and 5 bases from J; bases unmatched to any gene: 8. This CDR3 region has 16 residues. Here the CDR3 reads CASSEIPGGAHNEQFF. The sequenced part of the CDR3 DNA is TGCGCCAGCAGTGAGATTCCGGGGGGGGCCCACAATGAG.

Concerning this clone: The CDR3 is cut off 3 residues early in the read; its end comes from the germline J gene. This chain uses TRBV2 with TRBJ1-2; possibly TRBD1 for D (5 bases). V dropped 3 bases and J dropped 4 bases, with 9 bases sitting between them. From germline, CDR1 is SNHLY and CDR2 FYNNEI. The CDR3 consists of 13 residues. CDR3 loop: CASSEGQLYGYTF. Partial CDR3 DNA: TGTGCCAGCAGTGAGGGGCAGCTCTATGGC. Looking up the rest from reference TRBV2 and TRBJ1-2 gives the full variable domain: EPEVTQTPSHQVTQMGQEVILRCVPISNHLYFYWYRQILGQKVEFLVSFYNNEISEKSEIFDDQFSVERPDGSNFTLKIRSTKLEDSAMYFCASSEGQLYGYTFGSGTRLTVV.

A word on this clone: The CDR3 end is not reached by the read, which stops 3 residues before it; the germline J gene fills it in. The rearrangement uses TRBV19 and TRBJ1-2; 9 nucleotides agree with TRBD1. Per the germline V gene, CDR1 is LNHDA and CDR2 is SQIVND (reference sequence). The CDR3 covers 15 residues. CDR3 DNA, as far as it was read: TGTGCCAGTAGTATATCCGGGACAGGGTGGGGCGAC. This encodes CASSISGTGWGD. The entire CDR3 protein is CASSISGTGWGDYTF.

Notes on this clone: The read stops 3 residues short of the end of the CDR3; the missing end is completed from the germline J gene. The chain joins TRBV5-5 to TRBJ2-1; D uncertain. V was clipped by 1 base and J by 1 base, with 6 bases between them. The CDR3 totals 14 residues. Per the germline V gene, CDR1 is SGHKS and CDR2 is YYEKEE (reference sequence). The sequenced CDR3 bases are TGTGCCAGCAGCTTGCTAGGATCCTACAATGAG. The encoded protein is CASSLLGSYNE. The full CDR3 reads CASSLLGSYNEQFF.

As regards this clone: The sequenced fragment ends 3 residues before the CDR3 boundary, so the rest is inferred from the germline J gene. The chain joins TRBV5-1 to TRBJ2-3; TRBD2 agrees at 8 bases. The CDR3 has 16 residues. Germline V gene lookup returns CDR1 SGHRS and CDR2 YFSETQ. V gave up 1 base and J gave up 2 bases; unmatched junction bases: 6. The CDR3 protein is CASSLNSGEITDTQYF. CDR3 bases read: TGCGCCAGCAGCTTGAATAGCGGGGAGATCACAGATACG.

Details on this clone: The CDR3 end is not reached by the read, which stops 3 residues before it; the germline J gene fills it in. The V and J genes are TRBV5-4 and TRBJ1-2; 7 bases line up with TRBD1. In germline, CDR1 is SGHNT, CDR2 YYREEE (reference sequence). The CDR3 contains 13 residues. The trim removed 5 bases at V and 6 bases at J, leaving 7 bases unmatched. The part of the CDR3 DNA that was read is TGTGCCAGCAGGACAGGGTATCCGCATGGC. Amino acid sequence: CASRTGYPHG. The entire CDR3 reads CASRTGYPHGYTF.

A word on this clone: Sequencing ends 3 residues short of the CDR3 end; the germline J gene provides the rest. V and J are TRBV13 and TRBJ1-2, with 8 nucleotides matching TRBD1. Germline CDR1 is PRHDT and CDR2 is FYEKMQ (reference sequence). Germline trimming cut 2 bases from V and 0 bases from J; bases unmatched to any gene: 5. The CDR3 loop spans 16 amino acids. CDR3 in amino acids: CASSLSQQGANYGYTF. The covered CDR3 bases are TGTGCCAGCAGCTTATCCCAACAGGGGGCTAACTATGGC.

Turning to this clone: The sequence runs out 3 residues before the end of the CDR3; the remainder is reconstructed from the germline J gene. V gene TRBV18 combines with J gene TRBJ1-3; D perhaps matches TRBD1 (6 bases). This CDR3 has 11 residues. Germline loops: CDR1 KGHSH, CDR2 LQKENI. V shed 7 bases and J shed 8 bases, with 9 bases lying between them. CDR3 DNA (partial): TGTGCCAGCTTGCGGGGGCACACC. This sequence encodes CASLRGHT. The whole CDR3 reads CASLRGHTIYF.

Judged by frequency, this clone is medium-sized. The CDR3 end falls 3 residues outside the read, so it is completed with the germline J gene. The V and J genes are TRBV18 and TRBJ2-5; 9 bases line up with TRBD1. With V trimmed by 2 bases and J by 5 bases, 9 bases remained unmatched. CDR1 and CDR2 (germline): KGHSH, LQKENI. This CDR3 comprises 16 residues. The CDR3 region is CASSPADRGPGETQYF. The sequenced CDR3 bases are TGTGCCAGCTCACCAGCGGACAGGGGTCCAGGGGAGACC.

Points on this clone: The read comes to an end 3 residues before the CDR3 does, leaving the germline J gene to fill in the end. The V call is TRBV20-1, the J call TRBJ2-3; tentatively, D is TRBD2 (5 bases). The CDR3 runs to 16 residues. Trimming left V 3 bases short and J 8 bases short, with 24 bases between. Germline V gene data show CDR1 as DFQATT and CDR2 as SNEGSKA (reference sequence). The CDR3: CSARPLPDLPSGTQYF. The part of the CDR3 DNA that was read is TGCAGTGCTAGGCCCCTGCCGGACTTGCCGAGTGGTACG.

As to this clone: The read finishes 3 residues shy of the CDR3 end, and the germline J gene is used to complete it. This rearrangement joins TRBV18 to TRBJ1-1; perhaps TRBD1 as D (5 bases). The V gene's germline CDR1 is KGHSH and CDR2 LQKENI. V was trimmed by 3 bases and J by 5 bases, leaving 16 bases between them. The CDR3 extends over 15 amino acids. The DNA read from the CDR3 is TGTGCCAGCTCACCTCCCGAGGGGTTTTCTACTGAA. It encodes CASSPPEGFSTE. The complete CDR3 reads CASSPPEGFSTEAFF. Based on the CDR3 plus reference TRBV18 and TRBJ1-1, the full variable domain is NAGVMQNPRHLVRRRGQEARLRCSPMKGHSHVYWYRQLPEEGLKFMVYLQKENIIDESGMPKERFSAEFPKEGPSILRIQQVVRGDSAAYFCASSPPEGFSTEAFFGQGTRLTVV.

On this clone itself: The read ends 3 residues shy of where the CDR3 ends; the end is completed using the germline J gene. V gene TRBV30 combines with J gene TRBJ2-2; 9 bases match TRBD2. The CDR3 is 14 residues long. V lost 7 bases to trimming and J lost 5 bases; unmatched junction nucleotides: 8. CDR1 and CDR2 (germline): GTSNPN, SVGIG (reference sequence). The CDR3 DNA, read in part, is TGTGCCTCGGGAGGGCTAGCGGGAACCGGGGAG. Translation: CASGGLAGTGE. The entire CDR3 protein is CASGGLAGTGELFF.

As to this clone: The sequenced fragment ends 3 residues before the CDR3 boundary, so the rest is inferred from the germline J gene. The rearrangement joins TRBV29-1 to TRBJ1-1, with D uncertain. The length of the CDR3 is 12 residues. V lost 4 bases and J lost 0, with 6 bases in between. From germline, CDR1 is SQVTM and CDR2 ANQGSEA. CDR3 residues: CSVGAMNTEAFF. The sequenced CDR3 bases are TGCAGCGTTGGAGCCATGAACACTGAA.

Concerning this clone itself: Mismatch with germline at one junction end may stem from a read error. The DNA ends 3 residues before the CDR3 does, and the rest of the CDR3 is filled in from the germline J gene. At the DNA level, this CDR3 is encoded by other sequences in the same sample as well. This chain joins TRBV5-1 and TRBJ1-3; a weak D match, TRBD1 (5 bases). CDR3 length: 14 amino acids. Germline CDR1 SGHRS, CDR2 YFSETQ. The sequenced CDR3 bases are TGCGCCAGCAGCACAGCCGGGGGACGAAACACG. Amino acids: CASSTAGGRNT. The CDR3 in full is CASSTAGGRNTIYF.

About this clone: The read falls 3 residues short of the CDR3 end, and the missing part is taken from the germline J gene. The chain links TRBV7-6 to TRBJ2-7; TRBD2 agrees at 7 bases. The CDR3 is made up of 15 amino acids. V trimming: 1 base; J trimming: 0 bases; junction bases outside the gene matches: 3. Germline V CDR1 and CDR2: SGHVS, FNYEAQ. The CDR3: CASSLGGGSSYEQYF. CDR3 bases read: TGTGCCAGCAGCTTAGGCGGCGGGAGCTCCTACGAG.

The CDR3 region is CASSLGTGVYQETAFF. The sequenced CDR3 bases are TGTGCCAGCTCACTAGGGACAGGGGTCTACCAAGAGACA. The rearrangement links TRBV18 to TRBJ1-1; 10 bases line up with TRBD1. The read finishes 3 residues shy of the CDR3 end, and the germline J gene is used to complete it. Germline CDR1 is KGHSH and CDR2 is LQKENI. The CDR3 is made up of 16 amino acids.

CDR3 protein: CAWSVWGGQGFLNTEAFF. The part of the CDR3 DNA that was read is TGTGCCTGGAGTGTTTGGGGGGGACAGGGCTTTCTGAACACTGAA. The rearrangement links TRBV30 to TRBJ1-1, with 9 bases fitting TRBD1. The read comes to an end 3 residues before the CDR3 does, leaving the germline J gene to fill in the end. Trimming at V came to 0 bases and at J to 0 bases, leaving 11 bases not matched to a gene. This CDR3 has 18 residues. Germline lookup yields CDR1 GTSNPN and CDR2 SVGIG (reference sequence).

On this clone itself: The read terminates 3 residues before the CDR3 end, so the remaining end is supplied by the germline J gene. Other DNA sequences in the sample encode the same CDR3. The rearrangement joins TRBV6-1 to TRBJ2-7; the D gene is possibly TRBD2 (6 bases). The CDR3 extends over 13 amino acids. The V and J ends lost 2 bases and 3 bases respectively, with 8 bases between them. Germline assignment: CDR1 MNHNS and CDR2 SASEGT. The CDR3 sequence: CASSEFGGYEQYF. The part of the CDR3 DNA that was read is TGTGCCAGCAGTGAATTCGGGGGCTACGAG.

The sequenced part of the CDR3 DNA is TGTGCCAGCAGCTCGGGACTAGCGTCCTACAATGAG. This sequence encodes CASSSGLASYNE. The whole CDR3 reads CASSSGLASYNEQFF. This chain links TRBV7-7 with TRBJ2-1; 10 bases agree with TRBD2. The observed sequence ends 3 residues before the CDR3 terminus, with the missing tail filled in from the germline J gene. This CDR3 spans 15 amino acids. Per the germline V gene, CDR1 is SSHAT and CDR2 is FNYEAQ (reference sequence). With 4 bases clipped from V and 1 base from J, the junction kept 1 base outside the gene matches. The whole variable domain, filled in from reference TRBV7-7 and TRBJ2-1, reads GAGVSQSPRYKVTKRGQDVTLRCDPISSHATLYWYQQALGQGPEFLTYFNYEAQPDKSGLPSDRFSAERPEGSISTLTIQRTEQRDSAMYRCASSSGLASYNEQFFGPGTRLTVL.

Notes on this clone: The read stops 3 residues short of the end of the CDR3; the missing end is completed from the germline J gene. The rearrangement uses TRBV19 and TRBJ2-1; 14 bases agree with TRBD2. The CDR3 has 17 residues. V lost 4 bases and J lost 4; bases outside the gene matches: 6. Germline V gene lookup returns CDR1 LNHDA and CDR2 SQIVND (reference sequence). This chain's CDR3 is CASSKGLAGVYYNEQFF. The part of the CDR3 DNA that was read is TGTGCCAGTAGTAAGGGACTAGCGGGAGTTTATTACAATGAG.

With regard to this clone: The read comes to an end 3 residues before the CDR3 does, leaving the germline J gene to fill in the end. This chain links TRBV19 with TRBJ2-7; a possible D gene is TRBD1 (6 bases). Deletions cut 6 bases from V and 2 bases from J, with 14 bases between. Germline CDR1 and CDR2: LNHDA and SQIVND (reference sequence). The CDR3 is 14 amino acids. CDR3 loop: CASSLPGHPYEQYF. The DNA read from the CDR3 is TGTGCCAGTAGCCTCCCGGGACATCCCTACGAG.

About this clone: The CDR3 end lies 3 residues beyond the end of the read and is filled in from the germline J gene. The chain recombines TRBV10-2 with TRBJ2-7; 8 bases map to TRBD2. The CDR3 runs 14 residues. CDR1 WSHSY and CDR2 SAAADI come from the germline V gene. Unmatched junction bases numbered 6, after V lost 6 bases and J lost 2 bases. Partial CDR3 DNA: TGCGCCAGCAGCCATAGCGGGGTTCCCTACGAG. Its protein is CASSHSGVPYE. The full CDR3 is CASSHSGVPYEQYF.